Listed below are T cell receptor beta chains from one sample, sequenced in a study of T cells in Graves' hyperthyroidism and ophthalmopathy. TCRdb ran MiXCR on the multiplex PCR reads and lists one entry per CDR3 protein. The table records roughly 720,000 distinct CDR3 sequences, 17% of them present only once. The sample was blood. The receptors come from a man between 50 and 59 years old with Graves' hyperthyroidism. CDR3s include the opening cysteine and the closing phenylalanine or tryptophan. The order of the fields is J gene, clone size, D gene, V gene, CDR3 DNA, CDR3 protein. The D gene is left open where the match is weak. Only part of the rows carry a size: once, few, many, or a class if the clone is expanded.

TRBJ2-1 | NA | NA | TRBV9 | TGTGCCAGCACTCCCAGCGGAGATTACAATGAGCAGTTCTTC | CASTPSGDYNEQFF
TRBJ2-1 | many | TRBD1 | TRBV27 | TGTGCCAGCAGTCCATCTACAGGGGACCTTTACAATGAGCAGTTCTTC | CASSPSTGDLYNEQFF
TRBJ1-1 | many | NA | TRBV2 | TGTGCCAGCAGGACGACAGCAATGAACACTGAAGCTTTCTTT | CASRTTAMNTEAFF
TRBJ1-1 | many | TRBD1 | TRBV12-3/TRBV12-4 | TGTGCCAGCAGTTCCGGACAGGGAGGTCTGGTCACTGAAGCTTTCTTT | CASSSGQGGLVTEAFF
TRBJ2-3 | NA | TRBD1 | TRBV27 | TGTGCCAGCAGTCCGGACAGGGAGAACACAGATACGCAGTATTTT | CASSPDRENTDTQYF
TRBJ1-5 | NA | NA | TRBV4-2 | TGTGCCAGCAGCCAAGAGATTTTCGTAGCCCAGCATTTT | CASSQEIFVAQHF
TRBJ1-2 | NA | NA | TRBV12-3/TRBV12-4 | TGTGCCAGCAGTTTCCCGCGGGGGCTCTATGGCTACACCTTC | CASSFPRGLYGYTF
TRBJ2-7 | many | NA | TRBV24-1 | TGTGCCACCAGTTCTTCACGGGCCACCTACGAGCAGTACTTC | CATSSSRATYEQYF
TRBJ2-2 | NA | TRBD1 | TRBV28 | TGTGCCAGCACCACAGGGGCGCGCACCGGGGAGCTGTTTTTT | CASTTGARTGELFF
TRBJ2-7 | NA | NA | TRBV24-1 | TGTGCCACCAGTGTGGCCAGCTCCCATGAGCAGTACTTC | CATSVASSHEQYF
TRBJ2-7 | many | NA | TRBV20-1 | TGCAGTGCTAGAACCCTGAAAGAGTCCTACGAGCAGTACTTC | CSARTLKESYEQYF
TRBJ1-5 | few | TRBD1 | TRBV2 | TGTGCCAGCACCATAGGGACAGTCAATCAGCCCCAGCATTTT | CASTIGTVNQPQHF
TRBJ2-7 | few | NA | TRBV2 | TGTGCCAGCCTCAGGCCGCCCTACGAGCAGTACTTC | CASLRPPYEQYF
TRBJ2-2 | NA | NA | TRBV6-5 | TGTGCCAGCAGTTACTCCCCGAGCGGCTTTAACACCGGGGAGCTGTTTTTT | CASSYSPSGFNTGELFF
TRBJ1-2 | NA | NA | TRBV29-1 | TGCAGCGCCGTGAGGGGGGACTATGGCTACACCTTC | CSAVRGDYGYTF
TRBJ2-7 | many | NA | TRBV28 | TGTGCCAGCAGTTTATTTGACGAGCAGTACTTC | CASSLFDEQYF
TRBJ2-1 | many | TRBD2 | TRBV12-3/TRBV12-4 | TGTGCCACCCGAGCGGGAACGTTCGGGAATGAGCAGTTCTTC | CATRAGTFGNEQFF
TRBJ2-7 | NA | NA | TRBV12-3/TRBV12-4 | TGTGCCAGCAGTGGTGGCGGTTACTACGAGCAGTACTTC | CASSGGGYYEQYF
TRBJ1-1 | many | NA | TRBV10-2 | TGCGCCAGCGGAGACAGCATGAACACTGAAGCTTTCTTT | CASGDSMNTEAFF
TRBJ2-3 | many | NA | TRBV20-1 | TGCAGTGCTAGAGACGGGAGCGGCACAGATACGCAGTATTTT | CSARDGSGTDTQYF
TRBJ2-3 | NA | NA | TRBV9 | TGTGCCAGCAGCGTATCGGACAGGGAGGGAGATACGCAGTATTTT | CASSVSDREGDTQYF
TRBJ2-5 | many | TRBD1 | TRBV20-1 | TGCAGTGCTAGTACACAGGGGGCGAGTCCAACCCAGTACTTC | CSASTQGASPTQYF
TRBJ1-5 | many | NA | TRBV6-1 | TGTGCCAGCAGTGGACAAACAGGGCCTCGCCAGCCCCAGCATTTT | CASSGQTGPRQPQHF
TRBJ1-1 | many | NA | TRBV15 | TGTGCCACCAGCCGGGACACGGGGAACACTGAAGCTTTCTTT | CATSRDTGNTEAFF
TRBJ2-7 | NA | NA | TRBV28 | TGTGCCAGCGGCCCCTACTACGAGCAGTACTTC | CASGPYYEQYF
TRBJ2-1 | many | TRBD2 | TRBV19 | TGTGCCAGCGGAGGGCGGGAGGTTTACAATGAGCAGTTCTTC | CASGGREVYNEQFF
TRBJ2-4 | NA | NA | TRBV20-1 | TGCAGTGCTAGATCCCCTTTTAGCGGCGCCAAAAACATTCAGTACTTC | CSARSPFSGAKNIQYF
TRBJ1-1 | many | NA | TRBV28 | TGTGCCAGCAGTTTACTCCGGGATCTGAACACTGAAGCTTTCTTT | CASSLLRDLNTEAFF
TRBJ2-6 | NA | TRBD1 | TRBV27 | TGTGCCAGCAGTTTAAAGGGACAGGGCCCCTCTGGGGCCAACGTCCTGACTTTC | CASSLKGQGPSGANVLTF
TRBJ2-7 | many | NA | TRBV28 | TGTGCCAGCAGTTCCCGAGGGGGGGGAATCTACGAGCAGTACTTC | CASSSRGGGIYEQYF
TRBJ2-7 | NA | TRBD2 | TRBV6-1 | TGTGCCAGCAGTAAGGGACTAGCGGGAGGGCCTCGAGGGTACGAGCAGTACTTC | CASSKGLAGGPRGYEQYF
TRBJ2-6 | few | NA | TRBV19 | TGTGCCAGTAGTATAGTGTTTGGGGCCAACGTCCTGACTTTC | CASSIVFGANVLTF
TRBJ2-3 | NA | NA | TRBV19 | TGTGCCAGTAAATTTTATTTACACTCAGATACGCAGTATTTT | CASKFYLHSDTQYF
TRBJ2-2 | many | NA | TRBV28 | TGTGCCAGCAGTCCGGGTGCCCCGAACACCGGGGAGCTGTTTTTT | CASSPGAPNTGELFF
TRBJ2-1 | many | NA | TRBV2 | TGTGCCAGCAGTGATACTACGGGCCATGAGCAGTTCTTC | CASSDTTGHEQFF
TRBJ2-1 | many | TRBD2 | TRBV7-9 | TGTGCCAGCACCCACCTGACTAGCGGGAGTGCTGAGCAGTTCTTC | CASTHLTSGSAEQFF
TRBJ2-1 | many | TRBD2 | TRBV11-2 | TGTGCCAGCAGCCTTAGCGGGAGCGCGTACAATGAGCAGTTCTTC | CASSLSGSAYNEQFF
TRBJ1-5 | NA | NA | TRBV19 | TGTGCCAGTACCCAAGGGGGGCATAGCAATCAGCCCCAGCATTTT | CASTQGGHSNQPQHF
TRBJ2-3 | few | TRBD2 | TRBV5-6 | TGTGCCAGCAGACGACTAGCGGGAGGGTTAGCAGATACGCAGTATTTT | CASRRLAGGLADTQYF
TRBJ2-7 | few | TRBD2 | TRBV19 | TGTGCCAGTAGTCCAGGGACTAGCGGGGGGAAATACGAGCAGTACTTC | CASSPGTSGGKYEQYF
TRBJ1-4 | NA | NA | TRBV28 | TGTGCCATCCGGGGAGGGAGCTATGAAAAACTGTTTTTT | CAIRGGSYEKLFF
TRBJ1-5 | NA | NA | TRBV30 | TGTGCCTGGAGTCAGGAGTCGAATCAGCCCCAGCATTTT | CAWSQESNQPQHF
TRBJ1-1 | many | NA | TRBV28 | TGTGCCAGCAGTTTTTATCGCAGTGAAGCTTTCTTT | CASSFYRSEAFF
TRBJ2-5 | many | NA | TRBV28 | TGTGCCACCTCAGGAATCTCGGGCTTCCAAGAGACCCAGTACTTC | CATSGISGFQETQYF
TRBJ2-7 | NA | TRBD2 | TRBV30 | TGTGCCTGGACGGCCCCGGGGGGAAAGTACGAGCAGTACTTC | CAWTAPGGKYEQYF
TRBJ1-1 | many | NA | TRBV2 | TGTGCCAGCAAGACAGCATTTTTAGTGGAAGAAGCTTTCTTT | CASKTAFLVEEAFF
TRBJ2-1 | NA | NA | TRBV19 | TGTGCCAGTAGTCTCAACCGGCGGCAGAACAATGAGCAGTTCTTC | CASSLNRRQNNEQFF
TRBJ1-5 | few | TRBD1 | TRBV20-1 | TGCAGTGCTCAGGGACAGGATGGCAATCAGCCCCAGCATTTT | CSAQGQDGNQPQHF
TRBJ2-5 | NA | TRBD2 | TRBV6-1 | TGCGCCAGCAGTCGACACCCCGGGACTACCGACCTCGGGGCGACCCAGTACTTC | CASSRHPGTTDLGATQYF
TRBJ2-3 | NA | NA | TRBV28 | TGTGCCAGCAGTTTTGCGGGGTCCTCTGGCACAGATACGCAGTATTTT | CASSFAGSSGTDTQYF
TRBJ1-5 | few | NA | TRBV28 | TGTGCCAGCCACCTTTTTACCGGTAGCAATCAGCCCCAGCATTTT | CASHLFTGSNQPQHF
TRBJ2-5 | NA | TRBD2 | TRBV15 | TGTGCCACCAGCAGTGGCGTAGCGGGAGGGGAGACCCAGTACTTC | CATSSGVAGGETQYF
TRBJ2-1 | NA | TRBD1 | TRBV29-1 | TGCAGCGTAGAAAACTGGACAGGTCCTGAGCAGTTCTTC | CSVENWTGPEQFF
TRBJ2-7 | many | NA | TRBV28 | TGTGCCAGCTTATCGGCCTCCTACGAGCAGTACTTC | CASLSASYEQYF
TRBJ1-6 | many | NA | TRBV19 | TGTGCCAGTAGTATAGCCCTGGATAATTCACCCCTCCACTTT | CASSIALDNSPLHF
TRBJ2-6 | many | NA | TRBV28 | TGTGCCACTGTCGCGCCAGGCGGGGCCAACGTCCTGACTTTC | CATVAPGGANVLTF
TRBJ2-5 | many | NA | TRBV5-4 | TGTGCCAGCAGCTTGGCGGAGCTAGGAAACCAAGAGACCCAGTACTTC | CASSLAELGNQETQYF